The clone carrying this TCR beta chain was observed a few times. One end of the junction fails to match germline, which may point to a read error. Attachment of unique molecular identifiers was made to individual cDNA molecules. TCRdb itself ran the 5' RACE reads through MiXCR, one entry per CDR3 protein. The top ten clones hold 1.4% of a sample with some 85,000 distinct CDR3 sequences, around 15% of them seen once. This CDR3 contains 15 residues. CDR1 is SNHLY, CDR2 FYNNEI, per germline. This sample is drawn from a study of early T cells in non-severe SARS-CoV-2 infection. V gene TRBV2 combines with J gene TRBJ1-5; D is possibly TRBD1 (5 bases). Sequencing was performed on whole blood. The TCR originated in an adult who was a healthcare worker with PCR-confirmed SARS-CoV-2 infection or an uninfected control (not recorded which). CDR3 DNA sequence: TGTGTCAGCAGTGGACAAGAGAGCCCAAATCAGCCCCAGCATTTT. Amino acids: CVSSGQESPNQPQHF.